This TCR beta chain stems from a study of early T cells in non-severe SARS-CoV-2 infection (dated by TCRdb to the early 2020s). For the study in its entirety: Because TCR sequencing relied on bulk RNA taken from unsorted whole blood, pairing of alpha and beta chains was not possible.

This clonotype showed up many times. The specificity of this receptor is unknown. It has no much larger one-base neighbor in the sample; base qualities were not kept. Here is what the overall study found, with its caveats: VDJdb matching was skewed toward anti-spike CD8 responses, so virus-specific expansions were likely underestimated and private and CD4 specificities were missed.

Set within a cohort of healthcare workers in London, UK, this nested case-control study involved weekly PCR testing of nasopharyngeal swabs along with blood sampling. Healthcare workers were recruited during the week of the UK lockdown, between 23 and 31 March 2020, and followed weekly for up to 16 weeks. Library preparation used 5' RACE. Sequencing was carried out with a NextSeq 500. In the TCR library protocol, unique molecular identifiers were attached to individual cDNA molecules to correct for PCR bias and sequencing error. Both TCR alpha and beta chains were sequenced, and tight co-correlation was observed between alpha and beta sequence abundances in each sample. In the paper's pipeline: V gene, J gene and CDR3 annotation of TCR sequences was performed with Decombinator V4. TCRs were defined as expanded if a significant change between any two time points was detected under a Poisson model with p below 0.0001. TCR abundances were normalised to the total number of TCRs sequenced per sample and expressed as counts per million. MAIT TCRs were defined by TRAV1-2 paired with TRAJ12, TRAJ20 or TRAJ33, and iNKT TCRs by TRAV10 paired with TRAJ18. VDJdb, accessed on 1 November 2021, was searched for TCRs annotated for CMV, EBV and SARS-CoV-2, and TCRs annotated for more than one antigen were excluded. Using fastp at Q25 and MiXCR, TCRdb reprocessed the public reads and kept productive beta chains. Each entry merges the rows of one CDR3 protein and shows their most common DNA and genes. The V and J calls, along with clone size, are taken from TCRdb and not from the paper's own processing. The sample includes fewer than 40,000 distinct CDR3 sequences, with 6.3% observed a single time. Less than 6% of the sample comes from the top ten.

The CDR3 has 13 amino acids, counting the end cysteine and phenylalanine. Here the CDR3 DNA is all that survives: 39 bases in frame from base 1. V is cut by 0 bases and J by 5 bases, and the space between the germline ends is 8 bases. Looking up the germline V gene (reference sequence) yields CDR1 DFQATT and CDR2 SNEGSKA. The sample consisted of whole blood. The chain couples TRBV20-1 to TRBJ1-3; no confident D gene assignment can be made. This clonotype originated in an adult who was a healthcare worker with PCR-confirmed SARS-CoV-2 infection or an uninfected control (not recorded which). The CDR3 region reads CSARDQARNTIYF. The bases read TGCAGTGCTAGAGATCAGGCGAGAAACACCATATATTTT.